What follows are 25 T cell receptor beta chains derived from one specimen sequenced in a study of blood T cell repertoires in COVID-19. Profiled with immunoSEQ multiplex PCR; TCRdb holds only in-frame clones, not every one. The sample lists about 220,000 clones, around 84% seen once, with 2.9% in the top ten. The sample consisted of peripheral blood. The receptors come from a middle-aged man who had recovered from COVID-19.

This clone showed up just once. This chain connects TRBV28 to TRBJ1-1; 9 bases are a match to TRBD1. J lost 0 bases, V lost 6 bases, and 5 bases had no gene match. The CDR3 covers 15 residues. The V gene's germline CDR1 is MDHEN and CDR2 SYDVKM. The DNA for the CDR3 is TGTGCCAGCAGGACAGGGGGGTTCATGAACACTGAAGCTTTCTTT. It translates to CASRTGGFMNTEAFF.

This clone was seen a single time. The rearrangement links TRBV5-1 to TRBJ2-3, with TRBD1 matching 8 bases. The V segment lost 0 bases and the J segment 3 bases; nucleotides outside the gene matches: 6. The CDR3 spans 16 residues. CDR1 is SGHRS, CDR2 YFSETQ, per germline. CDR3 loop: CASSLALTGETDTQYF. The CDR3 nucleotides are TGCGCCAGCAGCTTGGCCCTGACAGGGGAGACAGATACGCAGTATTTT.

The chain combines TRBV11-2 with TRBJ2-1, with 7 bases fitting TRBD2. V lost 0 bases, J lost 2 bases, and 1 base stayed unmatched. Germline V gene sequence: CDR1 SGHAT, CDR2 FQNNGV. This CDR3 has 15 residues. The CDR3 nucleotides read TGTGCCAGCAGCTTAGACGGGGGGACCTACAATGAGCAGTTCTTC. Amino acids: CASSLDGGTYNEQFF.

The genes are TRBV7-2 and TRBJ1-2, with 8 bases lining up with TRBD1. Germline trimming cut 2 bases from V and 5 bases from J; bases unmatched to any gene: 4. The CDR3 covers 14 residues. Per the germline V gene, CDR1 is SGHTA and CDR2 is FQGNSA. The CDR3 is CASSLQGAGYGYTF. DNA of the CDR3: TGTGCCAGCAGCTTACAGGGGGCTGGTTATGGCTACACCTTC.

This chain connects TRBV3-1 (or the pseudogene TRBV3-2) to TRBJ2-7, with TRBD2 matching 12 bases. Unmatched junction bases numbered 1, after V lost 4 bases and J lost 9 bases. Germline assignment: CDR1 LGHDT and CDR2 YNNKEL (reference sequence). This CDR3 region has 12 residues. Written as DNA, the CDR3 is TGTGCCAGCAGCCCGGGACTAGCGGGGCAGTACTTC. Translated: CASSPGLAGQYF.

The J gene is TRBJ2-7, the V gene TRBV15, with a weak D call TRBD1 (6 bases). V lost 1 base and J lost 2, with 12 bases in between. Germline values: CDR1 LNHNV, CDR2 YYDKDF (reference sequence). The CDR3 sequence is 15 residues long. The CDR3 reads CATSRAHQGTYEQYF. The CDR3, as DNA: TGTGCCACCAGCAGAGCACACCAGGGGACCTACGAGCAGTACTTC.

This chain uses TRBV21-1 with TRBJ2-5; TRBD2, the table's D call, was not compared with the DNA. TRBV21-1 is designated a pseudogene. The CDR3 runs to 16 residues. The CDR3 nucleotides read TGTGCCAGCAGCAAAGCGCTAGCGGGACGACAAGAGACCCAGTACTTC. Protein sequence: CASSKALAGRQETQYF.

The V call is TRBV7-8, the J call TRBJ2-7; no clear D. Germline CDR1 SGHVS, CDR2 FQNEAQ. This CDR3 is 15 amino acids long. V gave up 5 bases and J gave up 2 bases, with 16 bases separating them. This CDR3 is CASSSPPQRAYEQYF. The CDR3 bases are TGTGCCAGCAGCAGCCCTCCGCAGCGAGCCTACGAGCAGTACTTC.

The gene calls are TRBV5-1 and TRBJ2-2; a possible D gene is TRBD1 (6 bases). V lost 4 bases to trimming and J lost 5 bases, with 18 bases between them. The CDR3 has 16 residues. CDR1 is SGHRS, CDR2 YFSETQ, per germline. The CDR3 DNA follows: TGCGCCAGCAGCCCGACCACAGGGCCGGGGACCGGGGAGCTGTTTTTT. Its protein product is CASSPTTGPGTGELFF.

The genes are TRBV18 and TRBJ2-1; tentative D call: TRBD2 (7 bases). V shed 3 bases and J shed 9 bases, with 18 bases lying between them. The CDR3 loop spans 15 amino acids. Germline values: CDR1 KGHSH, CDR2 LQKENI. This CDR3 is CASSPLPGEGGEQFF. The CDR3 DNA is TGTGCCAGCTCACCCTTGCCAGGGGAGGGCGGTGAGCAGTTCTTC.

This clone was counted between two and nine times. The chain couples TRBV5-1 to TRBJ2-1, with a tentative D call TRBD2 (7 bases). V lost 4 bases to trimming and J lost 5 bases, with 13 bases between them. This CDR3 comprises 14 residues. In germline, CDR1 is SGHRS, CDR2 YFSETQ. CDR3 sequence (DNA): TGCGCCAGCAGCGGGGGGGCCACGAACAATGAGCAGTTCTTC. Amino acid sequence: CASSGGATNNEQFF.

The chain combines TRBV28 with TRBJ2-3; 8 nucleotides align to TRBD2. Germline trimming cut 7 bases from V and 3 bases from J; bases unmatched to any gene: 15. Germline assignment: CDR1 MDHEN and CDR2 SYDVKM. The CDR3 covers 17 residues. The CDR3 protein is CASTIWASGPRTDTQYF. The CDR3 DNA reads TGTGCCAGCACCATCTGGGCTAGCGGGCCAAGGACAGATACGCAGTATTTT.

This chain connects TRBV5-1 to TRBJ2-1, with 7 bases fitting TRBD2. The CDR3 is 15 amino acids. Per the germline V gene, CDR1 is SGHRS and CDR2 is YFSETQ. V trimming: 2 bases; J trimming: 2 bases; junction bases outside the gene matches: 4. CDR3 sequence: CASSFDGGAYNEQFF. Here the CDR3 DNA reads TGCGCCAGCAGCTTTGATGGGGGGGCCTACAATGAGCAGTTCTTC.

In DNA, the CDR3 is TGTGCCAGCAGTGAACGTCAGGGCACTGAAGCTTTCTTT. Its protein is CASSERQGTEAFF. The chain joins TRBV6-1 to TRBJ1-1; D may be TRBD1 (5 bases). The germline gives CDR1 MNHNS, CDR2 SASEGT. Trimming left V 2 bases short and J 4 bases short, with 8 bases between. The CDR3 covers 13 residues.

The chain employs TRBV5-1 and TRBJ2-5; TRBD1 aligns across 9 bases. Losses at the gene ends were 3 bases for V and 6 bases for J; bases not matched to a gene: 12. This CDR3 is built from 16 residues. Looked up from germline, CDR1 is SGHRS and CDR2 is YFSETQ. The CDR3 protein is CASSWDRVWSEKTQYF. The CDR3 DNA is TGCGCCAGCAGCTGGGACAGGGTATGGTCGGAAAAGACCCAGTACTTC.

The chain recombines TRBV6-6 with TRBJ1-1; no clear D gene. There are 13 residues in the CDR3. The V gene lost 6 bases and the J gene lost 0 bases, with 8 bases spanning the gap. Germline assignment: CDR1 MNHNY and CDR2 SVGAGI (reference sequence). The CDR3 spells CASRKTVNTEAFF. In DNA, the CDR3 is TGTGCCAGCAGGAAAACGGTGAACACTGAAGCTTTCTTT.

This clone was observed once. The chain recombines TRBV7-2 with TRBJ2-2, with 7 bases aligning to TRBD1. J gave up 2 bases and V 5 bases, and 5 bases lay outside the gene matches. Germline loops: CDR1 SGHTA, CDR2 FQGNSA. This CDR3 comprises 15 residues. CDR3 sequence: CASSNRGPNTGELFF. CDR3 nucleotides: TGTGCCAGCAGCAACAGGGGTCCTAACACCGGGGAGCTGTTTTTT.

The rearrangement joins TRBV19 to TRBJ2-3; the match to TRBD2 covers 11 bases. Germline CDR1 and CDR2: LNHDA and SQIVND (reference sequence). V trimming: 4 bases; J trimming: 3 bases; junction bases outside the gene matches: 3. The CDR3 length is 15 residues. The CDR3 sequence: CASSTTSGRTDTQYF. For the CDR3, the DNA is TGTGCCAGTAGTACTACTAGCGGGAGAACAGATACGCAGTATTTT.

This chain uses TRBV7-8 with TRBJ2-5; tentatively, D is TRBD1 (6 bases). The V gene lost 2 bases and the J gene lost 1 base, with 11 bases spanning the gap. This CDR3 has 15 amino acids. Germline loops: CDR1 SGHVS, CDR2 FQNEAQ. Written as DNA, the CDR3 is TGTGCCAGCAGCTTAACAGGGACCCCCCAAGAGACCCAGTACTTC. Translation: CASSLTGTPQETQYF. The full variable domain, with the rest looked up from reference TRBV7-8 and TRBJ2-5, is GAGVSQSPRYKVAKRGQDVALRCDPISGHVSLFWYQQALGQGPEFLTYFQNEAQLDKSGLPSDRFFAERPEGSVSTLKIQRTQQEDSAVYLCASSLTGTPQETQYFGPGTRLLVL.

This chain joins TRBV3-1 (or the pseudogene TRBV3-2) and TRBJ2-5; D remains ambiguous. This CDR3 region has 11 residues. Germline values: CDR1 LGHDT, CDR2 YNNKEL (reference sequence). V dropped 4 bases and J dropped 9 bases, with 9 bases sitting between them. The CDR3 DNA follows: TGTGCCAGCAGCCTTACAAAAGCCCAGTACTTC. It codes for CASSLTKAQYF.

The chain links TRBV28 to TRBJ2-3; 10 bases agree with TRBD1. CDR3 length equals 15 residues. Unmatched junction bases numbered 15, after V lost 4 bases and J lost 14 bases. From germline, CDR1 is MDHEN and CDR2 SYDVKM. This CDR3 is CASSSEGRDRGRRYF. For the CDR3, the DNA is TGTGCCAGCAGTTCCGAAGGCCGGGACAGGGGCCGCCGGTATTTT.

The CDR3 loop reads CASSSGFYNSPLHF. CDR3 bases: TGTGCCAGCAGTTCGGGGTTTTATAATTCACCCCTCCACTTT. The gene calls are TRBV28 and TRBJ1-6, with D hard to call. V gave up 4 bases and J gave up 4 bases, with 8 bases separating them. Germline V gene lookup returns CDR1 MDHEN and CDR2 SYDVKM. This CDR3 comprises 14 residues.

The J gene is TRBJ2-1, the V gene TRBV27; the match to TRBD1 covers 8 bases. This CDR3 region has 16 residues. V gave up 6 bases and J gave up 5 bases; unmatched junction bases: 12. Looked up from germline, CDR1 is MNHEY and CDR2 is SMNVEV (reference sequence). This CDR3 reads CASRPTRTGPDNEQFF. The CDR3 bases are TGTGCCAGCAGACCCACCCGGACAGGGCCCGACAATGAGCAGTTCTTC.

The CDR3: CASSLVDSFHQPQHF. The CDR3 DNA follows: TGCGCCAGCAGCTTAGTCGACAGTTTTCATCAGCCCCAGCATTTT. This chain uses TRBV5-1 with TRBJ1-5, with a possible D match to TRBD1 (5 bases). The CDR3 runs to 15 residues. V was shortened by 2 bases and J by 5 bases, with 14 bases between the two germline ends. CDR1 is SGHRS, CDR2 YFSETQ, per germline.

The chain recombines TRBV15 with TRBJ1-4; 8 nucleotides agree with TRBD1. J lost 7 bases, V lost 6 bases, and 10 bases had no gene match. Per the germline V gene, CDR1 is LNHNV and CDR2 is YYDKDF (reference sequence). The CDR3 consists of 15 residues. This chain's CDR3 is CATRLGQGASEKLFF. The CDR3 coding sequence is TGTGCCACCAGGCTGGGCCAGGGGGCGAGTGAAAAACTGTTTTTT. The complete variable domain, with remaining parts taken from reference TRBV15 and TRBJ1-4, reads DAMVIQNPRYQVTQFGKPVTLSCSQTLNHNVMYWYQQKSSQAPKLLFHYYDKDFNNEADTPDNFQSRRPNTSFCFLDIRSPGLGDTAMYLCATRLGQGASEKLFFGSGTQLSVL.